The clone carrying this T cell receptor (beta chain) showed up many times. Its antigen is undetermined. The source of the sample is a study of regulatory T cells in long-lasting Graves disease. Noted time point: persistent/refractory GD, antithyroid drugs over 5 years with positive TRAb. The TCR library was made from RNA extracted from PBMCs. Those enrolled as patients came out of an endocrinology department in Xi'an, China. Building the TCR beta libraries relied on iRepertoire HTBI primers, and CDR3 regions underwent Arm-PCR. Each CDR3 protein gets one entry after TCRdb re-called the multiplex PCR reads with MiXCR. The sample lists about 460,000 distinct CDR3 sequences, approximately 22% occurring once. Per germline, CDR1 MNHEY and CDR2 SVGAGI. V gave up 2 bases and J gave up 2 bases, with 10 bases separating them. The CDR3 is made up of 14 amino acids. Regarding the study as a whole: Relative to new patients (966), persistent patients exhibited greater sharing of public clonotypes (2,741).

This sample comprised peripheral blood mononuclear cells (PBMCs), obtained when the disease was refractory, from a patient treated with antithyroid drugs. The chain is built from TRBV6-5 and TRBJ2-7; weak D call: TRBD2 (5 bases). This sequence was found in a female donor with Graves disease. The CDR3 nucleotides read TGTGCCAGCAGTTACCTAGCACCAGCCTACGAGCAGTACTTC. This translates into CASSYLAPAYEQYF.